This is a list of T cell receptor beta chains from one sample in a study of human T cells and chemical hapten exposure. MiXCR, run by TCRdb on the RACE reads, gives a single entry per CDR3 protein. The profile shows a few hundred thousand distinct CDR3 sequences, nearly 6.5% of them singletons. Sequenced here: whole blood, sampled in connection with sensitization to the hapten diphenylcyclopropenone (DPC). The receptor source for this set is a woman between 18 and 30 years old with alopecia areata. Some clones in this sample may be carry-over from other donors' samples. Each CDR3 is given with its conserved first and last residue. D genes are given only for firm matches. Expanded clones are given a class, and other clones once, few, many or no size at all.

v_gene,d_gene,len,abundance,j_gene,CDR3nt,CDR3aa
TRBV5-5,TRBD1,15,few,TRBJ1-6,TGTGCCAGCAGCTCAAGACAGGGTTATAATTCACCCCTCCACTTT,CASSSRQGYNSPLHF
TRBV7-8,-,13,-,TRBJ1-5,TGTGCCAGCAGTCCTGCGGTAAAGCAGCCCCAGCATTTT,CASSPAVKQPQHF
TRBV7-6,TRBD1,17,-,TRBJ1-5,TGTGCCAGCAGCTTAGAATCGGGACAGTATAGCAATCAGCCCCAGCATTTT,CASSLESGQYSNQPQHF
TRBV20-1,TRBD2,14,few,TRBJ2-2,TGCAGTGCTCGACTAGCGGGGGGGCCCGGGGAGCTGTTTTTT,CSARLAGGPGELFF
TRBV7-9,-,14,-,TRBJ2-3,TGTGCCAGCAGCTTAGGGCCAAATGCGGATACGCAGTATTTT,CASSLGPNADTQYF
TRBV4-3,-,17,few,TRBJ2-3,TGCGCCAGCAGCCAAGATGGCTCACCGGGGACCGCGAATACGCAGTATTTT,CASSQDGSPGTANTQYF
TRBV2,-,14,few,TRBJ1-5,TGTGCCAGCAGTTGGGCAGGGGAGAGGAGGCCCCAGCATTTT,CASSWAGERRPQHF
TRBV12-3/TRBV12-4,-,12,many,TRBJ1-1,TGTGCCAGCAGGCGGACAGCTTCTGAAGCTTTCTTT,CASRRTASEAFF
TRBV5-5,-,16,many,TRBJ1-6,TGTGCCAGCAGCTTGGTGACACCCAGGGAAGGTTCACCCCTCCACTTT,CASSLVTPREGSPLHF
TRBV5-4,-,14,-,TRBJ1-6,TGTGCCAGCAGCTTGGACGGATCGAATTCACCCCTCCACTTT,CASSLDGSNSPLHF
TRBV12-3/TRBV12-4,TRBD1,16,many,TRBJ1-5,TGTGCCAGCAGTTTATCAGGGGGCGCGATGAGTCAGCCCCAGCATTTT,CASSLSGGAMSQPQHF
TRBV7-3,TRBD1,13,many,TRBJ1-2,TGTGCCAGCAGCTTAATAGGGGGGACAGAGTACACCTTC,CASSLIGGTEYTF
TRBV5-1,-,15,few,TRBJ2-1,TGCGCCAGCAGCTTGGCGCGGAGCTCCTACAATGAGCAGTTCTTC,CASSLARSSYNEQFF
TRBV12-3/TRBV12-4,-,18,many,TRBJ1-4,TGTGCCAGCAGTCAAGCCTACAACCCCCGGGACACACCCGTGGAACTGTTTTTT,CASSQAYNPRDTPVELFF
TRBV7-2,-,13,many,TRBJ1-5,TGTGCCAGCAGCTCCTCACGGGATCAGCCCCAGCATTTT,CASSSSRDQPQHF
TRBV9,TRBD1,14,many,TRBJ1-5,TGTGCCAGCAGCCCGGGACAGTACAATCAGCCCCAGCATTTT,CASSPGQYNQPQHF
TRBV18,-,16,-,TRBJ2-1,TGTGCCAGCTCACCACGGGGCAGGGTGGCCTACAATGAGCAGTTCTTC,CASSPRGRVAYNEQFF
TRBV3-1,-,13,many,TRBJ1-5,TGTGCCAGCAGCCAAGATGGGGGGCAGCCCCAGCATTTT,CASSQDGGQPQHF
TRBV4-2,-,16,many,TRBJ1-3,TGTGCCAGCAGCCAAGTCTTAGGGAGCTCTGGAAACACCATATATTTT,CASSQVLGSSGNTIYF
TRBV12-3/TRBV12-4,-,15,many,TRBJ1-2,TGTGCCAGCAGTTTAGATTCGGTTGGCAGCTATGGCTACACCTTC,CASSLDSVGSYGYTF